This T cell receptor beta chain was captured by sequencing in a study of blood T cell repertoires in COVID-19. Study details: Some COVID-19 samples were acute and others convalescent; all came from the United States, Italy and Spain. The analysed material was cDNA or gDNA that came from T cells, B-cell-depleted T cells, or PBMCs.

Authors' analysis steps: From reference gene primer amplification, estimates of nucleated cell counts were derived. Profiled with immunoSEQ multiplex PCR; TCRdb holds only in-frame clones, not every one. That table furnishes V, J and clone size, whereas the DNA furnished D and trimming. The sample holds about 77,000 clones; more than 60% are singletons and the top ten take less than 25%. Only a few counts were recorded for this clone. This CDR3 contains 13 residues. The V gene's germline CDR1 is MNHEY and CDR2 SVGAGI. V was shortened by 2 bases and J by 8 bases, with 10 bases between the two germline ends.

The TCR originated in a man aged 60 to 69 with acute or convalescent COVID-19. The rearrangement links TRBV6-5 to TRBJ2-1; unclear D gene. The sequenced material came from peripheral blood. Here the CDR3 DNA reads TGTGCCAGCAGTTACCGATCAGGCGATGAGCAGTTCTTC. Translating gives CASSYRSGDEQFF.